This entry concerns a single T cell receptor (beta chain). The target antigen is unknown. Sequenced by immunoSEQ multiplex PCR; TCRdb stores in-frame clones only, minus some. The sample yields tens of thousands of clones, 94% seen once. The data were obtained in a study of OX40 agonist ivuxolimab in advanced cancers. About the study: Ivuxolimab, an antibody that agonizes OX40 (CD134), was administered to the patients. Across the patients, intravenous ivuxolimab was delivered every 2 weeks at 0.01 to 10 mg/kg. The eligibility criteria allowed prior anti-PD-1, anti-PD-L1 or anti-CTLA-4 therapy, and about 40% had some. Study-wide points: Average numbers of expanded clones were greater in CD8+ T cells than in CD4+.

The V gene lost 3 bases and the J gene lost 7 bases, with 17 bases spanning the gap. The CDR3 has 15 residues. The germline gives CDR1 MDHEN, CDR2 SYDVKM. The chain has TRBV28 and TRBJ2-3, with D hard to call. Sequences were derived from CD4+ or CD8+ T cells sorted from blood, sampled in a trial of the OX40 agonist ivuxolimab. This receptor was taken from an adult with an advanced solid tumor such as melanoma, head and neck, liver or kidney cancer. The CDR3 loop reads CASSLSPSSGYTQYF. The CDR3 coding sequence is TGTGCCAGCAGTTTGTCCCCCAGCAGTGGATATACGCAGTATTTT.